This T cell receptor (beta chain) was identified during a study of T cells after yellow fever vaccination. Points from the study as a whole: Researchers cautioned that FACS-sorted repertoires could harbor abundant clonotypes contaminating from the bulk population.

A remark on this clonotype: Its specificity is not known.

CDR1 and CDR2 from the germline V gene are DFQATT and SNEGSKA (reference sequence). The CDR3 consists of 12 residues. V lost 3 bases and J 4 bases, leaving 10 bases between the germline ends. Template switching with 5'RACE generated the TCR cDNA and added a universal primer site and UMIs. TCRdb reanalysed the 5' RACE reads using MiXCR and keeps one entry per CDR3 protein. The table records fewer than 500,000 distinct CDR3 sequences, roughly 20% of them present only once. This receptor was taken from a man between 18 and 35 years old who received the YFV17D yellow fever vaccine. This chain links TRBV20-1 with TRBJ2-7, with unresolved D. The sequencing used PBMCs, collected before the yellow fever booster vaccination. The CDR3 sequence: CSASPFTYEQYF. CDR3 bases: TGCAGTGCTAGCCCCTTCACTTACGAGCAGTACTTC.